This TCR beta chain emerged from a study of shared clonotypes between healthy human individuals. Sequencing was performed with immunoSEQ multiplex PCR; in TCRdb, only in-frame clones are kept and a portion is missing. The table lists 2 million to 2.5 million clones, over 85% of them singletons. V lost 6 bases and J lost 4, with 9 bases in between. Germline assignment: CDR1 MNHEY and CDR2 SMNVEV (reference sequence). The CDR3 extends over 12 amino acids. The gene calls are TRBV27 and TRBJ1-1, with D possibly TRBD1 on 6 matching bases. The source material was naive CD4+ T cells sorted from blood. Subset denoted: CD45RA+ positively selected. The TCR comes from a man younger than 30 in good health. CDR3 DNA sequence: TGTGCCAGCAGCCGCAGGGGCACTGAAGCTTTCTTT. Its protein product is CASSRRGTEAFF.